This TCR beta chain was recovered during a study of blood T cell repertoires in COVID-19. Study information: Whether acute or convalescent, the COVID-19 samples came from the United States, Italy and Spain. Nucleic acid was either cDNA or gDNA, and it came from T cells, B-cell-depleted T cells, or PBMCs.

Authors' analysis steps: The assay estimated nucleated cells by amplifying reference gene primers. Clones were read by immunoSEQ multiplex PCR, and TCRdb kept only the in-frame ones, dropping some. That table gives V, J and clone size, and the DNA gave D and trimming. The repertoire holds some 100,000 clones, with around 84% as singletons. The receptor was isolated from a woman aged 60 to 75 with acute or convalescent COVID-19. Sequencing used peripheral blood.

The CDR3 DNA reads as TGTGCCAGCAGCAGTTTGATTCCAGGGAAAGAGACCCAGTACTTC. Translating it yields CASSSLIPGKETQYF. The V call is TRBV21-1, the J call TRBJ2-5; the table assigns TRBD1, which was not confirmed against the DNA. TRBV21-1 is tagged as a pseudogene. This CDR3 region has 15 residues.